The rows below give T cell receptor beta chains drawn from one sample of a study of cytomegalovirus exposure and HLA in healthy donors. Some clones are missing from TCRdb's copy, which holds only in-frame ones; the method was immunoSEQ multiplex PCR. The table records 150,000 to 200,000 clones, 82% of them present only once. Sequenced: PBMCs. These receptors originate from a man aged 40-55 years in good health and CMV-seronegative. Each CDR3 is given with its conserved first and last residue. The D gene is left open where the match is weak. Where a row states a size, it is once, few, many or the class of an expanded clone; other rows omit it.

d_gene	v_gene	j_gene	abundance	CDR3nt	CDR3aa
TRBD1	TRBV18	TRBJ1-1	-	TGTGCCAGCTCATCTTCACAGGGGGCGACTGAAGCTTTCTTT	CASSSSQGATEAFF
-	TRBV12-5	TRBJ2-1	-	TGTGCTAGTGCATCAGCACAGTACAATGAGCAGTTCTTC	CASASAQYNEQFF
TRBD2	TRBV18	TRBJ2-1	-	TGTGCCAGCTCACTGACTAGCGGGAGCCCTCTAAGCTCCTACAATGAGCAGTTCTTC	CASSLTSGSPLSSYNEQFF
TRBD2	TRBV7-3	TRBJ2-7	-	TGTGCCAGCAGCCCGGGGACTAGCGGGAACCACGAGCAGTACTTC	CASSPGTSGNHEQYF
TRBD1	TRBV25-1	TRBJ1-2	few	TGTGCCAGCAGTGCAGGAGGGACAGGAGGGCGCTACACCTTC	CASSAGGTGGRYTF
-	TRBV28	TRBJ2-7	-	TGTGCCAGCAGCTCTCCCGGGACTCCGACCTACGAGCAGTACTTC	CASSSPGTPTYEQYF
TRBD2	TRBV7-2	TRBJ2-7	-	TGTGCCAGCGGAAGCGGACTAGCGGGGGGAGAGCAGTACTTC	CASGSGLAGGEQYF
-	TRBV18	TRBJ1-1	-	TGTGCCAGCTCACCAATCGTGTACACTGAAGCTTTCTTT	CASSPIVYTEAFF
-	TRBV6-5	TRBJ2-3	-	TGTGCCAGCAGTCTACAGAAGGGGAACACAGATACGCAGTATTTT	CASSLQKGNTDTQYF
-	TRBV13	TRBJ1-3	-	TGTGCCAGCAGCTTTACAGGGACTGGAAACACCATATATTTT	CASSFTGTGNTIYF
-	TRBV5-5	TRBJ1-5	-	TGTGCCAGCAGCTTGGGACAGTCCCATCAGCCCCAGCATTTT	CASSLGQSHQPQHF
-	TRBV6-6	TRBJ1-1	few	TGTGCCAGCAGCCAGAGGGCGGTCAAAGTGAACACTGAAGCTTTCTTT	CASSQRAVKVNTEAFF
TRBD2	TRBV7-6	TRBJ2-2	-	TGTGCCAGCAGCCTAGACCCCGGGACTAGCGGGACAATCGCGAACACCGGGGAGCTGTTTTTT	CASSLDPGTSGTIANTGELFF
TRBD1	TRBV7-6	TRBJ1-1	-	TGTGCCAGCAGCTTAGCCGGGACAGGGTTCGCTGAAGCTTTCTTT	CASSLAGTGFAEAFF
-	TRBV2	TRBJ2-4	once	TGTGCCAGCAACCGGGATCCCGGGGTTGGAAACATTCAGTACTTC	CASNRDPGVGNIQYF
-	TRBV20-1	TRBJ1-2	-	TGCAGTGCTAGAGATTCCGAGGGCTACACCTTC	CSARDSEGYTF
TRBD2	TRBV7-2	TRBJ2-3	few	TGTGCCAGCAGCTCGTCCGGGGGGGATACGCAGTATTTT	CASSSSGGDTQYF
-	TRBV18	TRBJ2-4	-	TGTGCCAGCACAAGTGATGGGGGCCCCAGGGGAAACATTCAGTACTTC	CASTSDGGPRGNIQYF
TRBD2	TRBV6-5	TRBJ2-1	-	TGTGCCAGCAGGGCCTCGGGGGGGTACAATGAGCAGTTCTTC	CASRASGGYNEQFF
-	TRBV18	TRBJ2-7	-	TGTGCCAGCTCACGCACCAACGGGGGAACCTACGAGCAGTACTTC	CASSRTNGGTYEQYF
TRBD2	TRBV28	TRBJ2-5	-	TGTGCCAGCAGTTTTAAAGCGGGAGGTGAGACCCAGTACTTC	CASSFKAGGETQYF
TRBD1	TRBV5-1	TRBJ2-2	-	TGCGCCAGCAGCGTGGGACAGCGGAACACCGGGGAGCTGTTTTTT	CASSVGQRNTGELFF
-	TRBV10-3	TRBJ1-5	-	TGTGCCATCAGTGCAGACCGGGGGATCAACGGCAATCAGCCCCAGCATTTT	CAISADRGINGNQPQHF
-	TRBV11-2	TRBJ2-7	-	TGTGCCAGCAGCGCTAGCACAGGGAACGAGCAGTACTTC	CASSASTGNEQYF
TRBD2	TRBV7-7	TRBJ2-3	once	TGTGCTAGCAGTCGGGACTATAGCGATACGCAGTATTTT	CASSRDYSDTQYF
-	TRBV5-8	TRBJ2-3	-	TGTGCCAGCAGCTTTGTCGATACTAGTTCAGATACGCAGTATTTT	CASSFVDTSSDTQYF
-	TRBV4-1	TRBJ2-1	-	TGCGCCAGCAGCCAAGGGAGGGAACCGTTCTTC	CASSQGREPFF
-	TRBV9	TRBJ2-7	-	TGTGCCAGCAGCCCCCGGACGGGATCCTACGAGCAGTACTTC	CASSPRTGSYEQYF
TRBD2	TRBV2	TRBJ2-2	-	TGTGCCAGCGGATCGCGGGGGGGCCCCGGGGAGCTGTTTTTT	CASGSRGGPGELFF
TRBD1	TRBV9	TRBJ2-6	-	TGTGCCAGCAAGGGGGCCGCTGGGGCCAACGTCCTGACTTTC	CASKGAAGANVLTF
-	TRBV5-1	TRBJ1-1	-	TGCGCCAGCAGCCTCGACTCAGGGGTACTAGCTTTCTTT	CASSLDSGVLAFF